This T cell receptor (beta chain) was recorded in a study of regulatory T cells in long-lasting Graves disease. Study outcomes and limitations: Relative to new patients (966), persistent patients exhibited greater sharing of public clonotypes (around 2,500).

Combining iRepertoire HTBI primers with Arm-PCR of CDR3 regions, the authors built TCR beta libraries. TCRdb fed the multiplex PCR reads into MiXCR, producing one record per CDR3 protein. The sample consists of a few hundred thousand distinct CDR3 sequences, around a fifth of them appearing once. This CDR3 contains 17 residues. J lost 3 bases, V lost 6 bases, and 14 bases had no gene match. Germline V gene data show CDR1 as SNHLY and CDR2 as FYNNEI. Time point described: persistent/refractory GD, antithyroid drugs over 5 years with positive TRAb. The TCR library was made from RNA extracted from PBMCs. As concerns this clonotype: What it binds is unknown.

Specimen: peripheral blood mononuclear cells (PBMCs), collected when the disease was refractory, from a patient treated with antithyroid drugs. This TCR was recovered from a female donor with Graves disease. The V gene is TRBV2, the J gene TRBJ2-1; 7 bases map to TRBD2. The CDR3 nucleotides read TGTGCCAGCAGGGGGACCCCAGGGAGGGAGGGCTACAATGAGCAGTTCTTC. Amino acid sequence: CASRGTPGREGYNEQFF.